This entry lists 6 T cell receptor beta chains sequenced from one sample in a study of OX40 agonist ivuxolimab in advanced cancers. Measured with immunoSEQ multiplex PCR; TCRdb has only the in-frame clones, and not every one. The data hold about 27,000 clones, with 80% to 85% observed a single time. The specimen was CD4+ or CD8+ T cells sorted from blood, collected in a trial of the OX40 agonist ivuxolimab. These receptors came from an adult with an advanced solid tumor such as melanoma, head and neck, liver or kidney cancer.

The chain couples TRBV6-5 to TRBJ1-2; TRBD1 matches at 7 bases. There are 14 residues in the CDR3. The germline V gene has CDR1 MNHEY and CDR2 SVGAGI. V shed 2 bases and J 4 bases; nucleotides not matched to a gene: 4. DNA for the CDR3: TGTGCCAGCAGTTACGGGACAGACCGCTATGGCTACACCTTC. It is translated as CASSYGTDRYGYTF.

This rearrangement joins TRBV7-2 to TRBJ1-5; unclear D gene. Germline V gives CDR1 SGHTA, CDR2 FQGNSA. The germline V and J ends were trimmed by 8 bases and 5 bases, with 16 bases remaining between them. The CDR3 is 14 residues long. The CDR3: CASGRPGMDQPQHF. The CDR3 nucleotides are TGTGCCAGCGGCCGGCCGGGGATGGATCAGCCCCAGCATTTT.

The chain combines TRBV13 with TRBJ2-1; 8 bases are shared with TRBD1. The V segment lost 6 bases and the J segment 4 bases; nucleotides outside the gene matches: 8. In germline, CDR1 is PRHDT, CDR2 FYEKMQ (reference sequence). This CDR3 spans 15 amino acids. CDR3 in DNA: TGTGCCAGCAGTTATACAGGGGGTACTTACAATGAGCAGTTCTTC. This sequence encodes CASSYTGGTYNEQFF.

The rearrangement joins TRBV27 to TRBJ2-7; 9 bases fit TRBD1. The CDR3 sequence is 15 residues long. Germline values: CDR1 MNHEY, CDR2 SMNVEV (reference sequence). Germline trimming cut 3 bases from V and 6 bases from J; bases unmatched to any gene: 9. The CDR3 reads CASSLVFRTGAEQYF. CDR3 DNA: TGTGCCAGCAGTTTGGTTTTTCGGACAGGGGCCGAGCAGTACTTC.

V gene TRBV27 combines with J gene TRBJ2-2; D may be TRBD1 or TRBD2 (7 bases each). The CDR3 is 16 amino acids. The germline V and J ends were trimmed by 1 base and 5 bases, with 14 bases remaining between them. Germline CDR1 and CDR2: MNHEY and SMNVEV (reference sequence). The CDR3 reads CASSLWEGAGTGELFF. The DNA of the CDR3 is TGTGCCAGCAGTTTATGGGAGGGGGCCGGAACCGGGGAGCTGTTTTTT.

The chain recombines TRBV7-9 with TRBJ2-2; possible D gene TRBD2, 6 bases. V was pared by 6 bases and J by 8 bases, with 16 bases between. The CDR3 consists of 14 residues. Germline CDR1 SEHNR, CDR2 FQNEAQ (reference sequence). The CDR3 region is CASSPSAGKGELFF. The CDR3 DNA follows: TGTGCCAGCAGTCCCTCTGCGGGAAAAGGGGAGCTGTTTTTT.